The subject of this entry is one T cell receptor (beta chain). This sample is part of a study of blood T cell repertoires in COVID-19. Turning to the study itself: Samples taken during acute and convalescent COVID-19 were collected in the United States, Italy and Spain. Nucleic acid was either cDNA or gDNA, and it came from T cells, B-cell-depleted T cells, or PBMCs.

Source study methods: Amplified reference gene primers provided the basis for estimating nucleated cell counts. Measured with immunoSEQ multiplex PCR; TCRdb has only the in-frame clones, and not every one. V, J and clone size derive from that table, while D and trimming were established from the DNA sequence. The data hold 100,000 or so clones, with approximately 84% observed a single time. The clonotype was recovered from a woman aged 55-70 years with acute or convalescent COVID-19. Sequencing was done on a sample of peripheral blood.

CDR3 residues: CAWSGQTNYGYTF. DNA for the CDR3: TGTGCCTGGAGTGGACAGACTAACTATGGCTACACCTTC. The V and J genes are TRBV30 and TRBJ1-2; the D gene is possibly TRBD1 (5 bases). CDR1 and CDR2 (germline): GTSNPN, SVGIG (reference sequence). With 1 base removed from V and 0 bases from J, the gap between germline ends came to 6 bases. The CDR3 runs to 13 residues.